The 25 T cell receptor beta chains given below trace back to one sample, sequenced in a study of T cell responses to AZD1222 COVID-19 vaccine. Sequencing was performed with immunoSEQ multiplex PCR; in TCRdb, only in-frame clones are kept and a portion is missing. This sample yields 110,000 to 150,000 clones, of which 88% are seen a single time; approximately 3% belongs to the top ten. The sequencing here drew on peripheral blood, taken 28 days after the second AZD1222 dose. The origin of the receptors is an adult who received the AZD1222 COVID-19 vaccine.

The chain is built from TRBV29-1 and TRBJ2-6; 7 bases fit TRBD1. Germline lookup yields CDR1 SQVTM and CDR2 ANQGSEA. J gave up 0 bases and V 6 bases, and 11 bases lay outside the gene matches. The CDR3 has 17 amino acids. CDR3 loop: CSVQTGPTSSGANVLTF. CDR3 bases: TGCAGCGTACAGACAGGGCCTACTTCCTCTGGGGCCAACGTCCTGACTTTC.

This clone was seen a single time. CDR3 nucleotides: TGTGCCAGCGGCGCCGGGACAGCTATCCAAGAGACCCAGTACTTC. It specifies CASGAGTAIQETQYF. The rearrangement joins TRBV28 to TRBJ2-5; 7 bases map to TRBD1. V shed 8 bases and J 1 base; nucleotides not matched to a gene: 10. The CDR3 has 15 residues. CDR1 MDHEN and CDR2 SYDVKM come from the germline V gene.

This chain links TRBV19 with TRBJ1-1; D is undetermined. Germline V gene sequence: CDR1 LNHDA, CDR2 SQIVND (reference sequence). V was shortened by 10 bases and J by 5 bases, with 20 bases between the two germline ends. The CDR3 covers 14 residues. CDR3 DNA: TGTGCCACCCTCGACGGTCGGGGAGGGACTGAAGCTTTCTTT. Its translation is CATLDGRGGTEAFF.

This chain links TRBV28 with TRBJ2-2, with TRBD2 matching 8 bases. There are 16 residues in the CDR3. The V gene end was trimmed by 4 bases and the J gene end by 8 bases; junction bases not matched to a gene: 12. CDR1 is MDHEN and CDR2 is SYDVKM in the germline V gene. The CDR3 region has the DNA TGTGCCAGCAGTTCCCCGGGGGGGGTTCATCCGGGGGAGCTGTTTTTT. It is translated as CASSSPGGVHPGELFF.

The chain has TRBV12-5 and TRBJ2-3; TRBD1 might be the D (5 bases). The CDR3 covers 12 residues. CDR1 and CDR2 from the germline V gene are LGHNT and FRNRAP. V lost 6 bases and J 1 base, leaving 5 bases between the germline ends. CDR3 residues: CASGRGTDTQYF. CDR3 in DNA: TGTGCTAGTGGCAGGGGCACAGATACGCAGTATTTT.

The chain joins TRBV5-5 to TRBJ1-2, with no clear D. Germline V gene lookup returns CDR1 SGHKS and CDR2 YYEKEE (reference sequence). The CDR3 has 13 amino acids. The ends were cut back, 0 bases at V and 0 bases at J, with 3 bases in the middle. The CDR3 nucleotides read TGTGCCAGCAGCTTGGAACCTAACTATGGCTACACCTTC. Translating gives CASSLEPNYGYTF.

The rearrangement uses TRBV7-2 and TRBJ1-2; 9 nucleotides agree with TRBD1. This CDR3 has 16 amino acids. The trim removed 4 bases at V and 3 bases at J, leaving 9 bases unmatched. CDR1 is SGHTA and CDR2 is FQGNSA in the germline V gene. CDR3 sequence (DNA): TGTGCCAGCAGCTCATACCGGGACAGGGAATACTATGGCTACACCTTC. As protein: CASSSYRDREYYGYTF. The whole variable domain, filled in from reference TRBV7-2 and TRBJ1-2, reads GAGVSQSPSNKVTEKGKDVELRCDPISGHTALYWYRQSLGQGLEFLIYFQGNSAPDKSGLPSDRFSAERTGGSVSTLTIQRTQQEDSAVYLCASSSYRDREYYGYTFGSGTRLTVV.

V usage is TRBV27 and J usage is TRBJ1-2, with unresolved D. CDR1 and CDR2 from the germline V gene are MNHEY and SMNVEV (reference sequence). CDR3 length: 15 residues. Trimming removed 0 bases at V and 7 bases at J, with 15 bases between. CDR3 coding DNA: TGTGCCAGCAGTTTATCCCGTCTTTTCTTTGGTGGCTACACCTTC. Amino acids: CASSLSRLFFGGYTF.

V gene TRBV6-5 combines with J gene TRBJ1-4; D gene ambiguous. The germline gives CDR1 MNHEY, CDR2 SVGAGI. The V end lost 6 bases, the J end lost 5 bases, and 16 bases lay between the germline ends. The CDR3 is 15 residues long. The CDR3 region has the DNA TGTGCCAGCAGCCCGGCCATGGGAAGGAATGAAAAACTGTTTTTT. This encodes CASSPAMGRNEKLFF.

V gene TRBV19 combines with J gene TRBJ1-4, with 11 positions matching TRBD1. Germline V gene data show CDR1 as LNHDA and CDR2 as SQIVND (reference sequence). The ends lost 10 bases at V and 6 bases at J; junction bases unmatched: 4. This CDR3 has 13 residues. CDR3 sequence (DNA): TGTGCCACAGGACAGGGGGCATATGAAAAACTGTTTTTT. Protein product: CATGQGAYEKLFF.

V gene TRBV27 combines with J gene TRBJ1-1, with 7 bases aligning to TRBD1. CDR3 length: 17 residues. Germline V gene data show CDR1 as MNHEY and CDR2 as SMNVEV (reference sequence). Trimming at V came to 4 bases and at J to 1 base, leaving 12 bases not matched to a gene. The CDR3 region has the DNA TGTGCCAGCAGTTCCGACAGGGCCAAAGGTGGGAACACTGAAGCTTTCTTT. Amino acids: CASSSDRAKGGNTEAFF.

The V and J genes are TRBV11-2 and TRBJ1-3; perhaps TRBD1 as D (5 bases). The CDR3 has 14 residues. The germline gives CDR1 SGHAT, CDR2 FQNNGV. The V end was cut by 6 bases, the J end by 2 bases, with 11 bases between. Here the CDR3 reads CASSQGSAGNTIYF. CDR3 nucleotides: TGTGCCAGCAGTCAGGGTTCCGCTGGAAACACCATATATTTT.

The chain combines TRBV29-1 with TRBJ2-5, with D possibly matching TRBD1 (5 bases). CDR3 length equals 13 residues. Trimming removed 7 bases at V and 5 bases at J, with 17 bases between. CDR1 is SQVTM, CDR2 ANQGSEA, per germline. The CDR3 DNA sequence: TGCAGCGCCAAGGGGCAGGCCCCGGAGACCCAGTACTTC. Translation gives CSAKGQAPETQYF.

The gene calls are TRBV18 and TRBJ2-3; 11 nucleotides agree with TRBD2. Germline V gene data show CDR1 as KGHSH and CDR2 as LQKENI. Trimming took 6 bases from V and 5 from J; bases not matched to a gene: 10. The CDR3 consists of 16 residues. The DNA of the CDR3 is TGTGCCAGCTCTCCGCGACTAGCGGGGAGGCAAGATACGCAGTATTTT. Protein product: CASSPRLAGRQDTQYF. Filled out from reference TRBV18 and TRBJ2-3, the complete variable domain reads NAGVMQNPRHLVRRRGQEARLRCSPMKGHSHVYWYRQLPEEGLKFMVYLQKENIIDESGMPKERFSAEFPKEGPSILRIQQVVRGDSAAYFCASSPRLAGRQDTQYFGPGTRLTVL.

This clone came up a few times. The V gene is TRBV13, the J gene TRBJ2-7, with TRBD1 matching 7 bases. Germline V gives CDR1 PRHDT, CDR2 FYEKMQ (reference sequence). The CDR3 sequence is 14 residues long. V dropped 4 bases and J dropped 2; count of bases not matched to a gene: 5. For the CDR3, the DNA is TGTGCCAGCAGCTCCCACACAGGGGCCTACGAGCAGTACTTC. Translated, it gives CASSSHTGAYEQYF. The complete variable domain, with remaining parts taken from reference TRBV13 and TRBJ2-7, reads AAGVIQSPRHLIKEKRETATLKCYPIPRHDTVYWYQQGPGQDPQFLISFYEKMQSDKGSIPDRFSAQQFSDYHSELNMSSLELGDSALYFCASSSHTGAYEQYFGPGTRLTVT.

This clone was seen a handful of times. The chain employs TRBV3-1 (or the pseudogene TRBV3-2) and TRBJ1-2, with 11 bases that match TRBD1. The CDR3 consists of 16 residues. Germline CDR1 is LGHDT and CDR2 is YNNKEL (reference sequence). Germline trimming cut 0 bases from V and 4 bases from J; bases unmatched to any gene: 4. The CDR3 bases are TGTGCCAGCAGCCAAGATTGGACAGGGGGCATCTATGGCTACACCTTC. It specifies CASSQDWTGGIYGYTF.

The chain joins TRBV19 to TRBJ2-1; 8 bases match TRBD2. The CDR3 sequence is 11 residues long. The germline V gene has CDR1 LNHDA and CDR2 SQIVND (reference sequence). V shed 9 bases, J shed 7 bases, and the junction held 2 bases outside the gene matches. The CDR3 bases are TGTGCCAGCGGGGGGGGTAATGAGCAGTTCTTC. Its translation: CASGGGNEQFF.

J is TRBJ2-3 and V is TRBV3-1 (or the pseudogene TRBV3-2); 8 positions agree with TRBD2. Trimming cost V 4 bases and J 3 bases; bases outside gene matches: 9. CDR3 length: 16 amino acids. Germline assignment: CDR1 LGHDT and CDR2 YNNKEL (reference sequence). The CDR3 DNA follows: TGTGCCAGCAGCCGGTGGGTGGCTAGCGGGACAGATACGCAGTATTTT. Its protein is CASSRWVASGTDTQYF.

The chain recombines TRBV30 with TRBJ2-7; 10 positions match TRBD2. Trimming removed 5 bases from V and 2 bases from J; junction bases left unmatched: 6. The CDR3 is 14 residues long. Germline V gene data show CDR1 as GTSNPN and CDR2 as SVGIG (reference sequence). CDR3 in DNA: TGTGCCTGGGAAACCGGGACTAGCGCCTACGAGCAGTACTTC. Translating gives CAWETGTSAYEQYF.

This sequence joins TRBV7-2 and TRBJ2-3, with D possibly being TRBD2 (5 bases). V lost 7 bases, J lost 5 bases, and 13 bases lay in between. Germline CDR1 SGHTA, CDR2 FQGNSA. The CDR3 runs 13 residues. Here the CDR3 DNA reads TGTGCCAGCAATTCGAGGGTTGGAGATACGCAGTATTTT. Protein sequence: CASNSRVGDTQYF.

V is TRBV7-8 and J is TRBJ2-2; either TRBD1 or TRBD2 may fit D (6 bases each). V lost 6 bases to trimming and J lost 4 bases, with 18 bases between them. The CDR3 runs 16 residues. Germline CDR1 is SGHVS and CDR2 is FQNEAQ. This CDR3 is CASRSSVQGGTGELFF. DNA for the CDR3: TGTGCCAGCAGATCCTCGGTACAGGGAGGCACCGGGGAGCTGTTTTTT.

The V gene is TRBV7-2, the J gene TRBJ1-3; D call uncertain. Trimming removed 0 bases at V and 0 bases at J, with 9 bases between. The germline gives CDR1 SGHTA, CDR2 FQGNSA. There are 16 residues in the CDR3. DNA of the CDR3: TGTGCCAGCAGCTTAGCATCAGCGACCTCTGGAAACACCATATATTTT. Translating gives CASSLASATSGNTIYF. Variable domain in full (rest from reference TRBV7-2 and TRBJ1-3): GAGVSQSPSNKVTEKGKDVELRCDPISGHTALYWYRQSLGQGLEFLIYFQGNSAPDKSGLPSDRFSAERTGGSVSTLTIQRTQQEDSAVYLCASSLASATSGNTIYFGEGSWLTVV.

The rearrangement joins TRBV28 to TRBJ1-2, with TRBD1 as a possible D gene (5 bases). This CDR3 is 13 amino acids long. Looked up from germline, CDR1 is MDHEN and CDR2 is SYDVKM. V was shortened by 10 bases and J by 5 bases, with 17 bases between the two germline ends. The CDR3 is CATGAGRRYGYTF. The CDR3 coding sequence is TGTGCCACCGGGGCGGGGCGAAGATATGGCTACACCTTC.

This clone has at least ten counts. Other nucleotide sequences from this sample produce the same CDR3. The chain employs TRBV3-1 (or the pseudogene TRBV3-2) and TRBJ1-1, with D hard to call. The CDR3 totals 13 residues. CDR1 is LGHDT, CDR2 YNNKEL, per germline (reference sequence). Between the trimmed V and J ends, which lost 4 bases and 0 bases, there was a span of 6 bases. CDR3 protein: CASSRNMNTEAFF. CDR3 DNA: TGTGCCAGCAGCCGAAACATGAACACTGAAGCTTTCTTT.

V is TRBV5-1 and J is TRBJ2-3; 10 bases map to TRBD2. Germline V gene lookup returns CDR1 SGHRS and CDR2 YFSETQ. The length of the CDR3 is 14 residues. The ends lost 6 bases at V and 6 bases at J; junction bases unmatched: 7. As DNA, the CDR3 is TGCGCCAGCACCTCCGGGACTAGCGTCGATACGCAGTATTTT. It yields the protein CASTSGTSVDTQYF. The full variable domain, in which reference TRBV5-1 and TRBJ2-3 provide the parts outside the CDR3, is KAGVTQTPRYLIKTRGQQVTLSCSPISGHRSVSWYQQTPGQGLQFLFEYFSETQRNKGNFPGRFSGRQFSNSRSEMNVSTLELGDSALYLCASTSGTSVDTQYFGPGTRLTVL.